This T cell receptor beta chain was recorded in a study of blood T cells in healthy people across ages (dated by TCRdb to between 2014 and 2017). Study-wide context: In model experiments, roughly one uniquely barcoded TCR beta cDNA molecule per two T cells was captured by template switching. The study measured age-related changes in TCR beta repertoire diversity using deep sequencing normalized with unique cDNA molecular identifiers. Donors were grouped into four age groups: young (average 16 years), middle-aged (39), aged (about 60) and long-lived (around 82). For two donors (one aged 18 to 29 and one aged 80 or older), the study analyzed two additional independent replicas of 1 million unique cDNA reads from the same blood draw. To avoid experimental bias, donors of different ages were distributed randomly across sequencing lanes. What the work shows at the level of the full study, not this receptor alone: Estimates of total diversity based on one million sequenced T cells were regarded as lower bounds and as underestimates. There was a strong correlation between observed TCR beta diversity and the percentage of naive T cells measured by flow cytometry. Compared with the aged group, the long-lived group had more naive CD4+ T cells, fewer expanded clones and increased TCR diversity, suggesting age selection. As age increased, observed TCR beta diversity per million T cells dropped in a roughly linear way, and a significant reduction was already evident by age approximately 40. Because donor CMV infection status was unknown, age-related changes in expanded clonotypes were potentially confounded. Bulk unsorted PBMC profiling prevented conclusive comparison of naive and antigen-experienced compartments.

The protocol used for the library was 5' RACE. Sequencing used an Illumina HiSeq 2500. A second PCR of about 7 to 12 cycles was run with a J-beta primer mix and a sample-barcoded 5' primer. Each TCR beta cDNA molecule received a unique molecular identifier from a template-switch 5' adaptor carrying 12 random nucleotides. Each sample yielded at least 3 million CDR3-containing paired-end reads. All of the RNA was converted into first-strand cDNA using the Mint cDNA synthesis kit, with a TRBC-specific oligonucleotide serving as the primer. Following uracil-DNA glycosylase treatment, a first 18-cycle PCR with universal primers M1SS and BC2_uni_R was performed on all cDNA. The study's own analysis went as follows. For normalization, 1 million high-quality reads, each with a distinct molecular identifier, were randomly selected from each sample. Instead of being binned into consensus sequences, reads with shared molecular identifiers were discarded. MiTCR, run with a Q25 quality threshold and the strictest error-elimination algorithm, handled CDR3 identification, clonotype clustering and error correction. Lower-bound total TCR beta diversity was estimated with a nonparametric unseen species model using Euler transformation. The raw public data were reprocessed by TCRdb itself: fastp quality trimming at Q25, MiXCR clonotype calling, in-frame beta chains only. Identical CDR3 proteins give one entry, which carries the most common genes and DNA. Here the V and J calls rest on TCRdb's processing, not on the authors' analysis. In all, the sample holds about 640,000 distinct CDR3 sequences, and roughly 50% of those were seen once. The ten largest make up 30% to 45% of the sample.

Systemically healthy Caucasian individuals from Russia, around 38 in total and aged about 6 to 90 years, were included as donors. Each donor gave ten milliliters of peripheral blood, collected into EDTA-treated Vacutainer tubes. Ficoll-Paque density-gradient centrifugation was used to isolate PBMCs, with at least 6.5 million per sample. Total RNA, at least 5.5 micrograms per sample, was extracted from PBMCs with Trizol reagent. The percentages of naive CD45RAhigh/CD27high T cells were determined by flow cytometry on a PBMC aliquot from every donor. Details on this clonotype: The antigen it recognizes is unknown. Base qualities are not at hand, and no much larger clone is one base apart.

V is shortened by 5 bases, J by 6 bases, and the region joining them spans 11 bases. The germline V gene sets CDR1 to MNHEY and CDR2 to SVGAGI. Its CDR3 holds 14 amino acids, cysteine through phenylalanine. Only the CDR3 portion is preserved as DNA: 42 bases, with reading frame beginning at the first base. This sequence uses TRBV6-5 and TRBJ1-6, with TRBD1 perhaps the D gene, on 6 matching bases. The sequencing sample was made of blood. The receptor comes from a man aged 60 to 75 in good health. The DNA sequence is given as TGTGCCAGCAGTAAGGACAGACCTAATTCACCCCTCCACTTT. This codes for CASSKDRPNSPLHF.